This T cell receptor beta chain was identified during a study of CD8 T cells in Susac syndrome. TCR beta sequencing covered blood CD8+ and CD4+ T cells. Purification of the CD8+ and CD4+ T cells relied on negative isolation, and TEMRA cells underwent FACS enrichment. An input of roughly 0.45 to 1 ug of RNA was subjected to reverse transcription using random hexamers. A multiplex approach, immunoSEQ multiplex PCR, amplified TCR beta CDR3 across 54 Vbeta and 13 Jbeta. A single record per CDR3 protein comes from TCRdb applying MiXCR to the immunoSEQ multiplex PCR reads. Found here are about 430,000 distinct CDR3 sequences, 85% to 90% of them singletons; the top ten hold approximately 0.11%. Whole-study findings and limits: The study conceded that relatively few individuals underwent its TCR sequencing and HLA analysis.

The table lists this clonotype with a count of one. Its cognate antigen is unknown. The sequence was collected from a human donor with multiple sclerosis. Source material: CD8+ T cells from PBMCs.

The CDR3 DNA follows: TGTGCCTGGAGTGTCTCCCAGGGGCAGGTTAACAGAAAACTTTCTGGAAACACCATATATTTT. Protein sequence: CAWSVSQGQVNRKLSGNTIYF. The chain has TRBV30 and TRBJ1-3, with D perhaps matching TRBD1 (6 bases). Between the trimmed V and J ends, which lost 0 bases and 1 base, there was a span of 28 bases. This CDR3 spans 21 amino acids. CDR1 is GTSNPN and CDR2 is SVGIG in the germline V gene (reference sequence). The whole variable domain, filled in from reference TRBV30 and TRBJ1-3, reads SQTIHQWPATLVQPVGSPLSLECTVEGTSNPNLYWYRQAAGRGLQLLFYSVGIGQISSEVPQNLSASRPQDRQFILSSKKLLLSDSGFYLCAWSVSQGQVNRKLSGNTIYFGEGSWLTVV.